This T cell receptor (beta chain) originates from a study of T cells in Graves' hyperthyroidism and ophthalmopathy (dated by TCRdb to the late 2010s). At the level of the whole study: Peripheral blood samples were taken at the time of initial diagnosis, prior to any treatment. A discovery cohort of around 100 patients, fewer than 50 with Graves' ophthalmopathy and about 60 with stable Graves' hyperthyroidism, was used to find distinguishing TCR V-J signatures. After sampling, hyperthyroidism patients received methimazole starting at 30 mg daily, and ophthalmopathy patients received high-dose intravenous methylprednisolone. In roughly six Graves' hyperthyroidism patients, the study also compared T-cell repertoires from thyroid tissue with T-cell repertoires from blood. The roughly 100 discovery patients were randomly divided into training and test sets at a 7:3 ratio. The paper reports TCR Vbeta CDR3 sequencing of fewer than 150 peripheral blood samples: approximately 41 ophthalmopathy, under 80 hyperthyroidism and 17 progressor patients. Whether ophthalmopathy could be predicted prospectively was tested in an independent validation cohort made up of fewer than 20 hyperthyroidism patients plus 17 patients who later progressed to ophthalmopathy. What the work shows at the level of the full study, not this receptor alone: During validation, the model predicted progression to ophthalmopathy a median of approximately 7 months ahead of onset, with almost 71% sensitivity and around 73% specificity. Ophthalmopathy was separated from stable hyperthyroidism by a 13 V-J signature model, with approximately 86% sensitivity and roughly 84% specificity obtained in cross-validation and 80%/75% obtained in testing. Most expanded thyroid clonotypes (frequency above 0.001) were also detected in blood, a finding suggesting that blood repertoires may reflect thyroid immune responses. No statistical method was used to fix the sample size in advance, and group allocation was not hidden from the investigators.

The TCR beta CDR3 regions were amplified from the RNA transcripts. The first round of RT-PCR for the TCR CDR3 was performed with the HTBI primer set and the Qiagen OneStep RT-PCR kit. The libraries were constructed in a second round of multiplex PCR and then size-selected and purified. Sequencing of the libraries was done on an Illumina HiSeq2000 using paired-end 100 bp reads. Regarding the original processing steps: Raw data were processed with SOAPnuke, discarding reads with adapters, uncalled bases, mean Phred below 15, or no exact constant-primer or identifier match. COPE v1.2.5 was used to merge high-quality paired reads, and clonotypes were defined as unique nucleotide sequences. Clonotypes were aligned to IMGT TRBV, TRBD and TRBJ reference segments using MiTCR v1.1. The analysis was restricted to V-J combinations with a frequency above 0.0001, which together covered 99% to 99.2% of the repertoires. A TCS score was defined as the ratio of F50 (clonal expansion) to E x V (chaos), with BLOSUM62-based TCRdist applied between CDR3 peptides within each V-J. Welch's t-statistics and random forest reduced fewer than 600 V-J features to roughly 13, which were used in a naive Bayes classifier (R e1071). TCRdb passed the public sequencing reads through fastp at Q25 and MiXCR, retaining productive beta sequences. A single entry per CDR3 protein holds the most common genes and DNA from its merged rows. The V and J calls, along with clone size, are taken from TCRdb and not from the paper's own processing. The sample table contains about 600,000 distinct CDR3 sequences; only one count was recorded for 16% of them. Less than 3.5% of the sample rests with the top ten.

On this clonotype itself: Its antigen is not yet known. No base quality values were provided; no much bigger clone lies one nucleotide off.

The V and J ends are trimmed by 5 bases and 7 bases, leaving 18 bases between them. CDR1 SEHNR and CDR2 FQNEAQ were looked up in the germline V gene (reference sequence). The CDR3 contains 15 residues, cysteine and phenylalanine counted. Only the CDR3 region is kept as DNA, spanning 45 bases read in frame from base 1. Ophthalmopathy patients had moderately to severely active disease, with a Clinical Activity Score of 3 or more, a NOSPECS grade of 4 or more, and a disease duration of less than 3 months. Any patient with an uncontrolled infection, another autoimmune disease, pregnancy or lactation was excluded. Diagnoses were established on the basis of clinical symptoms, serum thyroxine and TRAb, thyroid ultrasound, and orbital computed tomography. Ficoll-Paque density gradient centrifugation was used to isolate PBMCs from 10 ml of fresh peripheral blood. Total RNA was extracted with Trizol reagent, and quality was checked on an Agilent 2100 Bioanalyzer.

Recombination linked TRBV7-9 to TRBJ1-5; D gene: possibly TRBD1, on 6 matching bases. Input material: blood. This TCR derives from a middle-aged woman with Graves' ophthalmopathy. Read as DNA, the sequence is TGTGCCAGCAGCAAGGGGGTCGGGGTGGTCCAGCCCCAGCATTTT. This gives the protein CASSKGVGVVQPQHF.